The source of this TCR beta chain is a study of T-cell reconstitution after alpha-beta-depleted transplantation in children. Study-wide findings and caveats: One year post-transplant, T-cell counts and diversity were largely derived from T cells produced anew. Expanded graft clones numbering several hundred reportedly gave rise to alpha-beta T cells about two months after transplant.

This clonotype is labeled as medium-sized. Its antigen is currently unknown. The TCRbeta library was prepared with unique molecular identifiers. In TCRdb, the PCR reads were re-called with MiXCR into one record per CDR3 protein. The sample gives approximately 8,200 distinct CDR3 sequences, 30% of which show up once; more than 2% is in the top ten. The CDR3 loop spans 16 amino acids. Trimming took 3 bases from V and 8 from J, leaving 18 bases between them. CDR1 is KGHDR, CDR2 SFDVKD, per germline. The input for sequencing was peripheral blood, taken 60 days after TCRalphabeta/CD19-depleted stem cell transplant. The chain uses TRBV24-1 and TRBJ1-4; D might be TRBD1 (5 bases). The origin of this receptor is a boy younger than two who had a stem cell transplant for SCID, so the T cells may come from the graft donor. Written as DNA, the CDR3 is TGTGCCACCAGTGATATATCGACAGAGAATCTCGAAAAACTGTTTTTT. Its protein product is CATSDISTENLEKLFF.